The T cell receptor beta chain under discussion was sequenced for a study of blood T cell repertoires in COVID-19. Study context: Acute-phase and convalescent COVID-19 samples originated in the United States, Italy and Spain. T cells, B-cell-depleted T cells, or PBMCs provided the cDNA or gDNA that served as material.

V lost 4 bases to trimming and J lost 4 bases, with 12 bases between them. The CDR3 runs 14 residues. The germline CDR1 and CDR2 sequences are PRHDT and FYEKMQ (reference sequence). As processed by the authors: Reference gene primer amplification gave nucleated cell count estimates. Method: immunoSEQ multiplex PCR; TCRdb's copy keeps in-frame clones and lacks some. D and trimming come from the DNA, and the V and J calls and clone size come from that table. Of about 95,000 clones in the sample, about 89% were seen once. This clone was counted once. J is TRBJ2-3 and V is TRBV13; maybe TRBD2 (7 bases). Specimen: peripheral blood. The receptor's source is a human donor in a cohort sampled during active COVID-19. The CDR3 region has the DNA TGTGCCAGCAGCTGGGGGGGCCAGTCAGATACGCAGTATTTT. Translated: CASSWGGQSDTQYF.